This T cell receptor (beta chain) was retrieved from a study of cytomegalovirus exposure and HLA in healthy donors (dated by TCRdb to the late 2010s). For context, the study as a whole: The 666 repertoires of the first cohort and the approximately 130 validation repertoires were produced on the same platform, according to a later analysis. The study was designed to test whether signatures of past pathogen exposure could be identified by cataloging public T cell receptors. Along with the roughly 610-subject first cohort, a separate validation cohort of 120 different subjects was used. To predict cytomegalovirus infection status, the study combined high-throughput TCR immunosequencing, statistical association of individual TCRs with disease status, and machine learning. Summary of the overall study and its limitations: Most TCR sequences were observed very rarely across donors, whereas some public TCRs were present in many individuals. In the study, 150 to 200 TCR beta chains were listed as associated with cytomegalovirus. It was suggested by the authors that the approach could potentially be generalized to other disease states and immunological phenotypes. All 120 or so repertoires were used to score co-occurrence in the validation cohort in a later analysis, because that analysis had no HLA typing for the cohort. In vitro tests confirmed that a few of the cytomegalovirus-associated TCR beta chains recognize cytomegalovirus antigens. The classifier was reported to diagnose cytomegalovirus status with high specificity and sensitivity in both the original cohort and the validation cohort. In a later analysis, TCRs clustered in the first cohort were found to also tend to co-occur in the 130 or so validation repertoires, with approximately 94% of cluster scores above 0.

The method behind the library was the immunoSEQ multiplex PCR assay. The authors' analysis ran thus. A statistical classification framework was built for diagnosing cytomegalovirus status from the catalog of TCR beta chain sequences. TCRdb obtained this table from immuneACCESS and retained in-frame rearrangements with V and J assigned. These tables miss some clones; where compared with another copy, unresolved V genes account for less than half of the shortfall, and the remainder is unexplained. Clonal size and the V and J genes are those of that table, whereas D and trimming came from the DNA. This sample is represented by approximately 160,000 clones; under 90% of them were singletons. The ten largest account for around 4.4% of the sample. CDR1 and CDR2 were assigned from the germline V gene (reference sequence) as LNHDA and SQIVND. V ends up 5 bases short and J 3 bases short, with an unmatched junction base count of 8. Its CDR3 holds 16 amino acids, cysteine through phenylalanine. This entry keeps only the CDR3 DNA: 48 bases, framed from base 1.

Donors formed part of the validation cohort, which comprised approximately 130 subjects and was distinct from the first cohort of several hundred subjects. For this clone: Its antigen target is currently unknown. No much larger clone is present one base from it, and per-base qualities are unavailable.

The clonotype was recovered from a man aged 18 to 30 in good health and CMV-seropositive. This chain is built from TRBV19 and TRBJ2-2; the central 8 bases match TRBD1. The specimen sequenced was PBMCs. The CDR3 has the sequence CASSARDRRHTGELFF. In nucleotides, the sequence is TGTGCCAGTAGTGCGCGGGACAGGCGTCACACCGGGGAGCTGTTTTTT.